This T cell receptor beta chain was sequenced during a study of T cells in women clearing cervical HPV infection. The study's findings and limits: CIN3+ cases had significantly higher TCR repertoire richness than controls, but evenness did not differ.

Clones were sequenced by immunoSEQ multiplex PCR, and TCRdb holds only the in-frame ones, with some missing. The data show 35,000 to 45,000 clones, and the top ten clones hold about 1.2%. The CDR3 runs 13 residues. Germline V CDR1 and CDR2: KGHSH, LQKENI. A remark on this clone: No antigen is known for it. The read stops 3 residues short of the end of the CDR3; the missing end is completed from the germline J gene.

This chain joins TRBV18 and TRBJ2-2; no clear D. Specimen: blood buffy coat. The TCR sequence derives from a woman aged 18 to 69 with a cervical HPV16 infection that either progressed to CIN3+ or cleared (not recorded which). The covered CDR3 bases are TGTGCCAGCTCACCTAGTGAGAGAAGTGGG. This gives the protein CASSPSERSG. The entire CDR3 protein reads CASSPSERSGLFF.